Below, one T cell receptor (beta chain) is given with its context. The antigen remains unidentified. From 5'RACE with constant-segment primers came TCR alpha and TCR beta cDNA libraries that carried sample barcodes and UMIs. MiXCR, run by TCRdb on the 5' RACE reads, gives a single entry per CDR3 protein. Of about half a million distinct CDR3 sequences in the sample, 15% to 20% are singletons; the top ten hold over 9%. This entry is derived from a study of T-cell memory formation after mild COVID-19. Study outcomes and limitations: Clones shrinking from day 15 to 85 showed even CD4/CD8 mixes; later expanders tilted CD4+. Pre-infection memory carried some responding clones, suggesting that cross-reactive memory joined.

The CDR3 has 15 residues. Trimming cost V 5 bases and J 5 bases; bases outside gene matches: 9. Germline CDR1 and CDR2: LNHNV and YYDKDF (reference sequence). The sequenced material came from PBMCs or a T cell subset sorted from them (not recorded which). The chain is built from TRBV15 and TRBJ2-4, with 7 bases fitting TRBD2. The receptor's source is an adult woman who had mild COVID-19 (a few samples of this study predate the infection). Cell type and time point are not known. The DNA for the CDR3 is TGTGCCACCAGCCCCAGCAGCGGGACTCAAAACATTCAGTACTTC. Translating it yields CATSPSSGTQNIQYF.